This T cell receptor (beta chain) is drawn from a study of shared clonotypes between healthy human individuals. Whole-study findings and limits: Among donors, clonotype sharing was expected to be affected by sequencing depth. Naive subsets generally exceeded memory subsets in estimated richness. Among a few donors, approximately 5% of naive CD4 clonotypes were found in common. Although depth was large, rarefaction showed that sequencing of the sorted subsets was incomplete.

About this clone itself: Its antigen is still unknown.

Assay: immunoSEQ multiplex PCR; the TCRdb copy retains only in-frame clones and omits some. The table records roughly 2.2 million clones, 85% to 95% of them present only once. The specimen sequenced was naive CD4+ T cells from PBMCs. As to subset: CD45RA+ positively selected. The receptor was isolated from a man aged 18 to 30 in good health. Some clones in this sample may be carry-over from other donors' samples.

CDR3 DNA sequence: TGTGCCAGCAAGAATTGGGAGGGCGGCAATCAGCCCCAGCATTTT. It translates to CASKNWEGGNQPQHF. The genes are TRBV28 and TRBJ1-5; D is ambiguous. The CDR3 is 15 residues long. The V and J ends lost 7 bases and 2 bases respectively, with 15 bases between them. Germline V gene lookup returns CDR1 MDHEN and CDR2 SYDVKM.